Sample share makes the clone carrying this TCR beta chain large. Its specificity is unknown. This sample was taken from a study of metastatic and nonmetastatic thyroid tumors. Study-wide background: Across blood and tumor or nodule tissue, repertoires from malignant and benign thyroid patients were compared with one another.

Per the germline V gene, CDR1 is SGHRS and CDR2 is YFSETQ. Between the trimmed V and J ends, which lost 4 bases and 8 bases, there was a span of 16 bases. The CDR3 consists of 15 residues. Study conclusions and caveats: It was reportedly found that TCR beta diversity was significantly higher in malignant thyroid tumors than in benign nodules, a difference seen in both blood and tumor samples.

With MiXCR, TCRdb called clones anew from the PCR reads. The sample comprises under 5,500 clones, 35% of which are singletons, and 35% to 45% rests with the top ten. No patient had received any treatment before thyroid surgery. The V and J genes are TRBV5-1 and TRBJ1-6; a weak D match, TRBD1 (6 bases). The TCR was taken from a male donor with papillary thyroid cancer or a benign thyroid nodule (not recorded which). Some clones in this sample may be carry-over from other donors' samples. Sequencing was performed on adjacent normal tissue. CDR3 protein: CASSLLTGSDSPLHF. The CDR3 DNA is TGCGCCAGCAGCCTACTTACAGGGTCGGATTCACCCCTCCACTTT.